This TCR beta chain originates from a study of immunodeficiency (dated by TCRdb to between 2018 and 2021). Turning to the overall study: To search for oligoclonality and VDJ recombination defects, the researchers carried out a repertoire analysis. Points the paper makes about the study in general: In the entropy comparisons of patients versus healthy controls, patients were shown as n=3 (open circles), and an effect on thymic development was only suggested as possible. Severe oligoclonality, judged by top-100 and total clonotype frequencies, was seen in patient CD8+ but not CD4+ T cells. Relative to control CD8+ T cells, CD8+ T cells from patients had restricted TRB V-J pairing and a lower productive entropy.

For this clone: The antigen it recognizes is unknown. Base qualities are missing; no much larger clone stands one base away.

Before TCR sequencing, CD3+CD8+ T cells were sorted out of fresh PBMCs. Genomic DNA was extracted using the QIAamp DNA Blood Mini Kit and was submitted for immunoSEQ repertoire analysis. Multiplex PCR was used to amplify CDR3 regions from a standard amount of genomic DNA template. PCR products were sequenced on an Illumina platform. Concerning the study's data processing: Sequences were mapped to a reference, using V, D and J gene definitions from IMGT. To get rid of PCR and sequencing errors, closely related sequences were merged using a nearest-neighbor clustering algorithm. V, D and J usage in productive unique and total sequences was analyzed using ImmunoSEQ Analyzer tools and R version 3.6.1. What TCRdb holds here is the immuneACCESS table cut down to in-frame rearrangements. Part of the clones is not present; checked against another copy, under half of the missing clones reflect an unresolved V gene, and the others are unexplained. That table is the source of V, J and clone size, and D and trimming were worked out from the DNA. This sample is represented by several thousand clones; approximately 89% of them were singletons. The ten largest clones represent about 11% of the sample.

Via the germline V gene, CDR1 is MNHEY and CDR2 SVGAGI. The CDR3 measures 13 amino acids from cysteine to phenylalanine. Kept here is only the CDR3 DNA, which spans 39 bases and is read in frame from base 1. The V and J ends are trimmed by 7 bases and 0 bases, leaving 10 bases between them. The specimen sequenced was CD8+ T cells from blood. This receptor chain uses TRBV6-5 and TRBJ2-7, with the D gene not confidently named. The sequence was collected from a human donor in good health. DNA sequence: TGTGCCAGCACTGGCAGACTCTCCTACGAGCAGTACTTC. Its coded protein is CASTGRLSYEQYF.